This T cell receptor beta chain was identified during a study of blood T cell repertoires in COVID-19. Study overall: The origin of the acute and convalescent COVID-19 samples was the United States, Italy and Spain. In each case, the material was cDNA or gDNA derived from T cells, B-cell-depleted T cells, or PBMCs.

The CDR3 has 15 residues. The V and J ends lost 4 bases and 0 bases, in that order; junction bases with no gene match: 5. Germline CDR1 and CDR2: SGDLS and YYNGEE. Seattle patients were enrolled during active infection and followed longitudinally. Authors' analysis steps: Estimation of nucleated cell counts was performed using reference gene primer amplification. The assay was immunoSEQ multiplex PCR, and TCRdb's table has in-frame clones only and misses some. V and J calls and clone size are copied from that table; D and trimming were computed from the DNA. This repertoire shows about 160,000 clones, less than 85% found once; its top ten account for 5.5% to 7.5%.

The rearrangement uses TRBV9 and TRBJ2-3; TRBD1 matches at 7 bases. Sequencing used peripheral blood. This clonotype originated in a woman between 40 and 55 years old with COVID-19, enrolled during active disease. The CDR3 here is CASSPRQGSTDTQYF. The CDR3 DNA is TGTGCCAGCAGCCCACGACAGGGAAGCACAGATACGCAGTATTTT. Supplemented by reference TRBV9 and TRBJ2-3, the full variable domain reads DSGVTQTPKHLITATGQRVTLRCSPRSGDLSVYWYQQSLDQGLQFLIQYYNGEERAKGNILERFSAQQFPDLHSELNLSSLELGDSALYFCASSPRQGSTDTQYFGPGTRLTVL.